These 29 T cell receptor beta chains share one sample of origin, sequenced in a study of cytomegalovirus exposure and HLA in healthy donors. Measured with immunoSEQ multiplex PCR; TCRdb has only the in-frame clones, and not every one. There are under 250,000 clones in the sample; roughly 80% occur only once, and roughly 5.5% lies in the top ten. The sample taken for sequencing was PBMCs. The receptors come from a woman younger than 35 in good health and CMV-seronegative.

The chain uses TRBV19 and TRBJ1-3; D gene uncertain. Germline CDR1 is LNHDA and CDR2 is SQIVND (reference sequence). The V and J ends lost 6 bases and 0 bases respectively, with 6 bases between them. CDR3 size: 13 residues. CDR3 sequence reads: CASRRNSGNTIYF. CDR3 DNA sequence: TGTGCCAGTAGACGAAACTCTGGAAACACCATATATTTT.

This clone was seen a few times. The rearrangement joins TRBV25-1 to TRBJ1-6; D remains unclear. Trimming removed 4 bases from V and 6 bases from J, with 13 bases in between. This CDR3 has 15 residues. CDR1 is MGHDK, CDR2 SYGVNS, per germline. The CDR3 loop reads CASSVERQPNSPLHF. CDR3 DNA: TGTGCCAGCAGTGTAGAAAGGCAGCCTAATTCACCCCTCCACTTT.

This clone came up once. J is TRBJ2-1 and V is TRBV29-1, with D unresolved. V was pared by 5 bases and J by 0 bases, with 8 bases between. CDR1 and CDR2 (germline): SQVTM, ANQGSEA. The CDR3 sequence is 13 residues long. Here the CDR3 DNA reads TGCAGCGTTCTTAGAGGCTCCTACAATGAGCAGTTCTTC. Protein product: CSVLRGSYNEQFF.

This sequence joins TRBV5-1 and TRBJ2-7; 9 bases match TRBD1. Germline assignment: CDR1 SGHRS and CDR2 YFSETQ. The CDR3 is made up of 15 amino acids. V was clipped by 0 bases and J by 3 bases; unmatched bases: 4. The CDR3 coding sequence is TGCGCCAGCAGCTTGGGAGGGACAGGGTTCTACGAGCAGTACTTC. As protein: CASSLGGTGFYEQYF.

V gene TRBV29-1 combines with J gene TRBJ2-7; 10 nucleotides align to TRBD2. Germline loops: CDR1 SQVTM, CDR2 ANQGSEA. The CDR3 runs 14 residues. Germline trimming cut 2 bases from V and 2 bases from J; bases unmatched to any gene: 3. The CDR3 loop reads CSVETLAGAYEQYF. The CDR3 DNA sequence: TGCAGCGTTGAAACGCTAGCGGGGGCCTACGAGCAGTACTTC.

This chain uses TRBV6-5 with TRBJ2-7; D remains ambiguous. V was clipped by 6 bases and J by 1 base, with 10 bases between them. The germline CDR1 and CDR2 sequences are MNHEY and SVGAGI. This CDR3 has 13 amino acids. This chain's CDR3 is CASSPQESYEQYF. Written as DNA, the CDR3 is TGTGCCAGCAGCCCCCAGGAATCCTACGAGCAGTACTTC.

The gene calls are TRBV27 and TRBJ2-7, with D possibly matching TRBD1 (5 bases). Trimming took off 2 bases at V and 2 bases at J, with 13 bases between the two ends. The CDR3 is 15 amino acids. Germline V gene data show CDR1 as MNHEY and CDR2 as SMNVEV (reference sequence). CDR3 protein: CASSLKTAGAYEQYF. The CDR3 DNA sequence: TGTGCCAGCAGTTTAAAGACAGCCGGCGCCTACGAGCAGTACTTC.

The chain combines TRBV30 with TRBJ1-6; TRBD1 might be the D (6 bases). Trimming cost V 4 bases and J 10 bases, with 20 bases left between them. Germline CDR1 reads GTSNPN; CDR2 reads SVGIG (reference sequence). The CDR3 spans 15 residues. CDR3 protein: CAWIPTGGPSSPLHF. In nucleotides, the CDR3 is TGTGCCTGGATTCCGACGGGGGGCCCCTCCTCACCCCTCCACTTT.

The gene calls are TRBV2 and TRBJ1-2; TRBD1 might be the D (6 bases). Per the germline V gene, CDR1 is SNHLY and CDR2 is FYNNEI. The CDR3 spans 12 residues. V was cut by 5 bases and J by 5 bases, with 9 bases left in between. In DNA form, the CDR3 reads TGTGCCAGCAGTAGGGGGGCATATGGCTACACCTTC. Translation: CASSRGAYGYTF.

In this sample, this clone turned up a few times. This rearrangement joins TRBV6-1 to TRBJ1-2; 8 bases align to TRBD1. The CDR3 spans 15 residues. The germline gives CDR1 MNHNS, CDR2 SASEGT. V lost 8 bases, J lost 8 bases, and 16 bases stayed unmatched. DNA of the CDR3: TGTGCCAGCGCCAGAGAACCGACAGGGGTCGGCGGCTACACCTTC. Residues: CASAREPTGVGGYTF.

The chain employs TRBV7-8 and TRBJ2-7; 8 nucleotides match TRBD2. Trimming removed 2 bases from V and 6 bases from J; junction bases left unmatched: 6. CDR1 is SGHVS and CDR2 is FQNEAQ in the germline V gene. The CDR3 consists of 14 residues. CDR3 DNA: TGTGCCAGCAGCTTACTACGGGCGGGAGGCGAGCAGTACTTC. Amino acids: CASSLLRAGGEQYF. Complete variable domain (other parts from reference TRBV7-8 and TRBJ2-7): GAGVSQSPRYKVAKRGQDVALRCDPISGHVSLFWYQQALGQGPEFLTYFQNEAQLDKSGLPSDRFFAERPEGSVSTLKIQRTQQEDSAVYLCASSLLRAGGEQYFGPGTRLTVT.

The CDR3 coding sequence is TGTGCCTGGACTAGCGGGGTGAGGGAGCAGTACTTC. Translated: CAWTSGVREQYF. The chain links TRBV30 to TRBJ2-7; 9 bases fit TRBD2. Germline lookup yields CDR1 GTSNPN and CDR2 SVGIG (reference sequence). With V trimmed by 4 bases and J by 7 bases, 5 bases remained unmatched. This CDR3 contains 12 residues. The entire variable domain, with the rest obtained from reference TRBV30 and TRBJ2-7, is as follows: SQTIHQWPATLVQPVGSPLSLECTVEGTSNPNLYWYRQAAGRGLQLLFYSVGIGQISSEVPQNLSASRPQDRQFILSSKKLLLSDSGFYLCAWTSGVREQYFGPGTRLTVT.

The chain couples TRBV19 to TRBJ1-1; D not certain. CDR3 size: 12 residues. Germline CDR1 reads LNHDA; CDR2 reads SQIVND (reference sequence). With 4 bases removed from V and 4 bases from J, the gap between germline ends came to 7 bases. The CDR3 protein is CASSTYSTEAFF. The DNA of the CDR3 is TGTGCCAGTAGTACCTATAGCACTGAAGCTTTCTTT.

V usage is TRBV7-9 and J usage is TRBJ1-2, with D maybe TRBD1 (5 bases). The V end was cut by 5 bases, the J end by 8 bases, with 15 bases between. Germline V gene lookup returns CDR1 SEHNR and CDR2 FQNEAQ (reference sequence). The CDR3 loop spans 13 amino acids. Here the CDR3 DNA reads TGTGCCAGCAGCGGGCAGGGCGATAGGGGCTACACCTTC. Its protein product is CASSGQGDRGYTF.

V is TRBV10-2 and J is TRBJ2-2; 9 bases agree with TRBD2. CDR1 and CDR2 from the germline V gene are WSHSY and SAAADI. Trimming took 6 bases from V and 0 from J; bases not matched to a gene: 2. The CDR3 consists of 15 residues. The CDR3 sequence is CASRAGGANTGELFF. The CDR3 region has the DNA TGCGCCAGCAGGGCGGGAGGGGCGAACACCGGGGAGCTGTTTTTT.

V and J are TRBV6-1 and TRBJ2-5, with 8 bases aligning to TRBD2. CDR1 MNHNS and CDR2 SASEGT come from the germline V gene. Unmatched junction bases numbered 7, after V lost 8 bases and J lost 2 bases. The CDR3 runs 14 residues. The CDR3 DNA reads as TGTGCCAGCGTCTTACTAGCGGTACAAGAGACCCAGTACTTC. Translated, it gives CASVLLAVQETQYF.

This chain joins TRBV11-2 and TRBJ1-4; a possible D gene is TRBD1 (6 bases). Trimming removed 7 bases from V and 0 bases from J, with 6 bases in between. Per germline, CDR1 SGHAT and CDR2 FQNNGV. This CDR3 is built from 13 residues. CDR3 amino acids: CASTGATNEKLFF. The DNA of the CDR3 is TGTGCCAGCACAGGGGCAACTAATGAAAAACTGTTTTTT. Combining the CDR3 with reference TRBV11-2 and TRBJ1-4 gives the whole variable domain EAGVAQSPRYKIIEKRQSVAFWCNPISGHATLYWYQQILGQGPKLLIQFQNNGVVDDSQLPKDRFSAERLKGVDSTLKIQPAKLEDSAVYLCASTGATNEKLFFGSGTQLSVL.

This clone was recorded a few times. The rearrangement joins TRBV11-2 to TRBJ2-3; possibly TRBD1 for D (6 bases). Looked up from germline, CDR1 is SGHAT and CDR2 is FQNNGV. Deletions cut 0 bases from V and 0 bases from J, with 7 bases between. The CDR3 is made up of 15 amino acids. The CDR3 region is CASSLEQGSTDTQYF. The CDR3 DNA reads as TGTGCCAGCAGCTTAGAACAGGGCAGCACAGATACGCAGTATTTT.

This clone was seen more than once but under ten times. V is TRBV2 and J is TRBJ1-6; TRBD1 agrees at 10 bases. CDR3 length: 15 amino acids. CDR1 is SNHLY and CDR2 is FYNNEI in the germline V gene. With 7 bases clipped from V and 6 bases from J, the junction kept 6 bases outside the gene matches. The CDR3 nucleotides read TGTGCCAGCATTAGACAGGGGGCGGCTAATTCACCCCTCCACTTT. It encodes CASIRQGAANSPLHF.

This chain joins TRBV28 and TRBJ1-5; 10 nucleotides line up with TRBD1. The CDR3 consists of 16 residues. The germline CDR1 and CDR2 sequences are MDHEN and SYDVKM. J lost 5 bases, V lost 5 bases, and 9 bases had no gene match. CDR3 nucleotide sequence: TGTGCCAGCAGTAAACGGGACAGGGGAGCGCATCAGCCCCAGCATTTT. Translation: CASSKRDRGAHQPQHF.

V and J are TRBV30 and TRBJ1-5, with no clear D. CDR3 length equals 13 residues. Germline loops: CDR1 GTSNPN, CDR2 SVGIG (reference sequence). With 2 bases removed from V and 5 bases from J, the gap between germline ends came to 10 bases. CDR3 protein: CAWSTGIDQPQHF. CDR3 bases: TGTGCCTGGAGTACGGGGATCGATCAGCCCCAGCATTTT.

This chain uses TRBV30 with TRBJ2-7, with D unclear. The V gene lost 0 bases and the J gene lost 8 bases, with 8 bases spanning the gap. The germline gives CDR1 GTSNPN, CDR2 SVGIG (reference sequence). The CDR3 contains 11 residues. The CDR3 coding sequence is TGTGCCTGGAGTGTCGCGGCCCAGCAGTACTTC. Its translation is CAWSVAAQQYF.

This clone was detected only once. The chain has TRBV29-1 and TRBJ2-3, with no clear D. CDR1 and CDR2 from the germline V gene are SQVTM and ANQGSEA. This CDR3 spans 13 amino acids. V was clipped by 5 bases and J by 6 bases, with 15 bases between them. CDR3 region: CSVFWGVSDTQYF. Here the CDR3 DNA reads TGCAGCGTTTTCTGGGGTGTTTCGGATACGCAGTATTTT.

The chain couples TRBV2 to TRBJ1-4; D not certain. Per germline, CDR1 SNHLY and CDR2 FYNNEI. CDR3 size: 16 residues. Trimming stripped 6 bases from V and 0 bases from J, with 14 bases between. CDR3 coding DNA: TGTGCCAGCAGCGGACTCAAGCTTGCAACTAATGAAAAACTGTTTTTT. This translates into CASSGLKLATNEKLFF.

This chain connects TRBV10-1 to TRBJ2-5; D is unresolved. Trimming left V 0 bases short and J 0 bases short, with 5 bases between. The CDR3 contains 14 residues. Germline CDR1 and CDR2: WNHNN and SYGVQD (reference sequence). CDR3 nucleotide sequence: TGCGCCAGCAGTGAGTCGAGGAACCAAGAGACCCAGTACTTC. It yields the protein CASSESRNQETQYF.

The chain recombines TRBV7-8 with TRBJ1-2; tentative D call: TRBD1 (5 bases). The germline V and J ends were trimmed by 3 bases and 7 bases, with 15 bases remaining between them. CDR1 is SGHVS, CDR2 FQNEAQ, per germline. The CDR3 sequence is 14 residues long. The chain's CDR3 is CASSLTRVRSGYTF. CDR3 DNA: TGTGCCAGCAGCTTGACCAGGGTTAGGAGTGGCTACACCTTC.

This chain uses TRBV25-1 with TRBJ1-2; possibly TRBD1 for D (5 bases). Germline V gene data show CDR1 as MGHDK and CDR2 as SYGVNS. Trimming took off 2 bases at V and 4 bases at J, with 14 bases between the two ends. This CDR3 region has 15 residues. The CDR3 protein is CASSEGAGKVYGYTF. The CDR3 region has the DNA TGTGCCAGCAGTGAAGGGGCAGGGAAGGTCTATGGCTACACCTTC.

The chain recombines TRBV18 with TRBJ2-2; TRBD2 matches 9 bases. The length of the CDR3 is 15 residues. CDR1 is KGHSH, CDR2 LQKENI, per germline. Trimming removed 2 bases from V and 6 bases from J; junction bases left unmatched: 4. CDR3 DNA sequence: TGTGCCAGCTCACCAAACGGCGGGAGGGCCGGGGAGCTGTTTTTT. Translated, it gives CASSPNGGRAGELFF.

This clone came up once. The rearrangement joins TRBV6-6 to TRBJ1-2, with D maybe TRBD1 (5 bases). Germline values: CDR1 MNHNY, CDR2 SVGAGI (reference sequence). The length of the CDR3 is 14 residues. Deletions cut 2 bases from V and 2 bases from J, with 9 bases between. CDR3 coding DNA: TGTGCCAGCAGTTACAGGGGCCCCAACTATGGCTACACCTTC. Its translation: CASSYRGPNYGYTF.